Each of the 25 T cell receptor beta chains below was sequenced from the same sample in a study of blood T cell repertoires in COVID-19. Sequencing was performed with immunoSEQ multiplex PCR; in TCRdb, only in-frame clones are kept and a portion is missing. The data hold roughly 58,000 clones, with under 80% observed a single time. The specimen sequenced was PBMCs or T cells enriched from blood (not recorded which). These receptors were obtained from a woman aged 55-70 years who had been exposed to COVID-19.

The V call is TRBV3-1 (or the pseudogene TRBV3-2), the J call TRBJ1-1, with TRBD1 identical over 9 bases. The CDR3 is 17 residues long. CDR1 is LGHDT, CDR2 YNNKEL, per germline (reference sequence). J was trimmed by 0 bases and V by 0 bases; bases with no gene match: 5. The CDR3 nucleotides are TGTGCCAGCAGCCAAGAACCGGGACAGGGCATGAACACTGAAGCTTTCTTT. Translated, it gives CASSQEPGQGMNTEAFF.

This clone was detected only a few times. The chain is built from TRBV19 and TRBJ2-1, with 7 bases fitting TRBD2. In germline, CDR1 is LNHDA, CDR2 SQIVND (reference sequence). The CDR3 has 13 amino acids. Unmatched junction bases numbered 7, after V lost 5 bases and J lost 9 bases. The CDR3 loop is CASSVGTNTEQFF. The CDR3 DNA reads TGTGCCAGTAGTGTTGGGACTAACACTGAGCAGTTCTTC.

The chain carries TRBV15 and TRBJ2-7; 9 bases line up with TRBD1. The junction had 6 bases not matched to a gene; V was cut back by 1 base and J by 5 bases. This CDR3 comprises 15 residues. Germline CDR1 LNHNV, CDR2 YYDKDF (reference sequence). The CDR3 bases are TGTGCCACCAGCAGAGGACGGGACAGGGTCCACGAGCAGTACTTC. Protein sequence: CATSRGRDRVHEQYF.

This rearrangement joins TRBV30 to TRBJ1-5; possibly TRBD1 for D (5 bases). Trimming cost V 4 bases and J 4 bases, with 8 bases left between them. The germline V gene encodes CDR1 GTSNPN and CDR2 SVGIG (reference sequence). CDR3 length equals 12 residues. Here the CDR3 DNA reads TGTGCCTGGACCCCAGGGAATCAGCCCCAGCATTTT. Translating it yields CAWTPGNQPQHF.

This clone is termed hyperexpanded. The chain uses TRBV4-3 and TRBJ1-1; TRBD1 aligns across 9 bases. This CDR3 region has 14 residues. The germline gives CDR1 LGHNA, CDR2 YSLEER. Trimming cost V 3 bases and J 6 bases; bases outside gene matches: 5. The DNA of the CDR3 is TGCGCCAGCAGCCAGGTACAGGGGGCCGCTGAAGCTTTCTTT. It is translated as CASSQVQGAAEAFF.

The V call is TRBV30, the J call TRBJ2-6; 11 bases fit TRBD1. Germline lookup yields CDR1 GTSNPN and CDR2 SVGIG (reference sequence). The V gene end was trimmed by 5 bases and the J gene end by 1 base; junction bases not matched to a gene: 4. The CDR3 sequence is 16 residues long. The DNA of the CDR3 is TGTGCCTGGGGGACAGGGGGTTGGTCTGGGGCCAACGTCCTGACTTTC. It is translated as CAWGTGGWSGANVLTF.

The chain is built from TRBV4-3 and TRBJ1-1; possibly TRBD1 for D (6 bases). Deletions cut 4 bases from V and 10 bases from J, with 16 bases between. CDR3 length equals 13 residues. Per germline, CDR1 LGHNA and CDR2 YSLEER. The CDR3 DNA reads as TGCGCCAGCAGCCGTGGGCGGGGGGCAACAGCTTTCTTT. Residues: CASSRGRGATAFF.

This clone was observed many times. This sequence joins TRBV14 and TRBJ2-2, with D perhaps matching TRBD1 (6 bases). CDR1 is SGHDN and CDR2 is FVKESK in the germline V gene. The CDR3 totals 16 residues. Trimming took 1 base from V and 7 from J, leaving 16 bases between them. The CDR3 loop is CASSQVRPDRHGELFF. The CDR3 bases are TGTGCCAGCAGCCAAGTTCGACCGGACAGACACGGGGAGCTGTTTTTT.

This chain uses TRBV5-1 with TRBJ1-4, with D uncertain. V dropped 4 bases and J dropped 4 bases, with 11 bases sitting between them. The CDR3 consists of 14 residues. Germline assignment: CDR1 SGHRS and CDR2 YFSETQ. CDR3 protein: CASSPGRINEKLFF. CDR3 DNA sequence: TGCGCCAGCAGCCCGGGGAGGATTAATGAAAAACTGTTTTTT.

The chain couples TRBV6-5 to TRBJ1-1; TRBD1 is a possible D gene (5 bases). V was trimmed by 2 bases and J by 8 bases, leaving 9 bases between them. The CDR3 loop spans 12 amino acids. Germline V gene sequence: CDR1 MNHEY, CDR2 SVGAGI. The CDR3 region has the DNA TGTGCCAGCAGTTACGGAGGGACCGAAGCTTTCTTT. Amino acids: CASSYGGTEAFF.

This sequence joins TRBV6-1 and TRBJ2-3, with no clear D. Germline V gene lookup returns CDR1 MNHNS and CDR2 SASEGT. Deletions cut 9 bases from V and 2 bases from J, with 9 bases between. CDR3 length: 12 amino acids. CDR3 bases: TGTGCCAGTCGCCCTAACACAGATACGCAGTATTTT. Translated: CASRPNTDTQYF.

The CDR3 reads CASSLRTGAGGPDTQYF. In DNA, the CDR3 is TGTGCCAGCAGTTTAAGAACCGGGGCAGGGGGCCCGGATACGCAGTATTTT. The genes are TRBV27 and TRBJ2-3; 8 nucleotides match TRBD1. The germline V gene has CDR1 MNHEY and CDR2 SMNVEV (reference sequence). The CDR3 extends over 17 amino acids. Germline trimming cut 2 bases from V and 6 bases from J; bases unmatched to any gene: 13.

The V and J genes are TRBV27 and TRBJ2-3; 14 bases agree with TRBD2. V shed 4 bases, J shed 8 bases, and the junction held 11 bases outside the gene matches. The CDR3 runs 17 residues. Germline values: CDR1 MNHEY, CDR2 SMNVEV (reference sequence). CDR3 in DNA: TGTGCCAGCAGTTCCTCGACCGGGACTAGCGGGAGTAGTACGCAGTATTTT. It specifies CASSSSTGTSGSSTQYF.

The chain is built from TRBV3-1 (or the pseudogene TRBV3-2) and TRBJ2-4, with 13 nucleotides matching TRBD2. With 4 bases clipped from V and 4 bases from J, the junction kept 1 base outside the gene matches. This CDR3 spans 15 amino acids. The germline CDR1 and CDR2 sequences are LGHDT and YNNKEL (reference sequence). CDR3 loop: CASSLTSGGKNIQYF. CDR3 DNA: TGTGCCAGCAGCCTGACTAGCGGGGGGAAAAACATTCAGTACTTC.

This chain connects TRBV6-4 to TRBJ2-3, with D perhaps matching TRBD1 (5 bases). There are 15 residues in the CDR3. CDR1 MRHNA and CDR2 SNTAGT come from the germline V gene. Trimming took off 5 bases at V and 1 base at J, with 13 bases between the two ends. As DNA, the CDR3 is TGTGCCAGCAGTCTGGGGCCTAGTCGCACAGATACGCAGTATTTT. As protein: CASSLGPSRTDTQYF.

Only one count was recorded for this clone. The chain joins TRBV29-1 to TRBJ1-1; D may be TRBD1 (6 bases). Germline V CDR1 and CDR2: SQVTM, ANQGSEA. CDR3 length equals 14 residues. Trimming took off 3 bases at V and 1 base at J, with 12 bases between the two ends. CDR3 nucleotide sequence: TGCAGCGTTGATGGCGCAGGGGCGAACACTGAAGCTTTCTTT. Encoded protein: CSVDGAGANTEAFF.

The chain joins TRBV28 to TRBJ2-1, with D possibly matching TRBD2 (6 bases). Between the trimmed V and J ends, which lost 6 bases and 5 bases, there was a span of 17 bases. The CDR3 sequence is 15 residues long. Looked up from germline, CDR1 is MDHEN and CDR2 is SYDVKM. Here the CDR3 DNA reads TGTGCCAGCAGAGGCGGGACCATGCAACACAATGAGCAGTTCTTC. This gives the protein CASRGGTMQHNEQFF.

The chain employs TRBV30 and TRBJ2-7; a weak D match, TRBD2 (6 bases). V lost 1 base, J lost 3 bases, and 16 bases lay in between. The CDR3 sequence is 15 residues long. Germline-derived CDR1 and CDR2 are GTSNPN and SVGIG (reference sequence). In DNA, the CDR3 is TGTGCCTGGAGTGGGGACTTAACTTCACTCTACGAGCAGTACTTC. Amino acids: CAWSGDLTSLYEQYF.

The J gene is TRBJ1-3, the V gene TRBV5-4, with D possibly matching TRBD1 (6 bases). The CDR3 spans 14 residues. Trimming cost V 3 bases and J 2 bases, with 9 bases left between them. CDR1 is SGHNT and CDR2 is YYREEE in the germline V gene (reference sequence). The CDR3 DNA sequence: TGTGCCAGCAGCTATCAGGGGACTGGAAACACCATATATTTT. The encoded protein is CASSYQGTGNTIYF.

J is TRBJ1-1 and V is TRBV28; 9 bases align to TRBD1. CDR1 is MDHEN, CDR2 SYDVKM, per germline. With V trimmed by 6 bases and J by 14 bases, 4 bases remained unmatched. CDR3 length: 10 amino acids. The CDR3 loop is CASRGTGIFF. For the CDR3, the DNA is TGTGCCAGCAGGGGGACAGGGATATTCTTT. The whole variable domain, remainder taken from reference TRBV28 and TRBJ1-1, is DVKVTQSSRYLVKRTGEKVFLECVQDMDHENMFWYRQDPGLGLRLIYFSYDVKMKEKGDIPEGYSVSREKKERFSLILESASTNQTSMYLCASRGTGIFFGQGTRLTVV.

This chain joins TRBV30 and TRBJ1-3; D possibly corresponds to TRBD1 (6 bases). V lost 2 bases and J 0 bases, leaving 8 bases between the germline ends. The CDR3 length is 14 residues. CDR1 GTSNPN and CDR2 SVGIG come from the germline V gene (reference sequence). CDR3 sequence reads: CAWSKGGSGNTIYF. Here the CDR3 DNA reads TGTGCCTGGAGTAAAGGGGGCTCTGGAAACACCATATATTTT.

The genes are TRBV7-9 and TRBJ2-3; unclear D gene. V was trimmed by 4 bases and J by 2 bases, leaving 4 bases between them. The CDR3 totals 12 residues. Germline CDR1 reads SEHNR; CDR2 reads FQNEAQ (reference sequence). The CDR3 nucleotides read TGTGCCAGCAGCTCCGTCACAGATACGCAGTATTTT. Protein product: CASSSVTDTQYF.

The table lists this clone with a count of one. This rearrangement joins TRBV24-1 to TRBJ1-5, with D possibly TRBD1 on 5 matching bases. Trimming shortened V by 5 bases and J by 4 bases, and 8 bases separated the two germline ends. The CDR3 has 13 residues. Germline CDR1 is KGHDR and CDR2 is SFDVKD. In nucleotides, the CDR3 is TGTGCCACCAGTGGACAGCAAAATCAGCCCCAGCATTTT. Its protein product is CATSGQQNQPQHF.

The chain has TRBV7-2 and TRBJ2-7, with TRBD2 matching over 11 bases. V shed 3 bases, J shed 5 bases, and the junction held 6 bases outside the gene matches. Looked up from germline, CDR1 is SGHTA and CDR2 is FQGNSA. The CDR3 extends over 15 amino acids. The CDR3 loop reads CASSFSGRANNEQYF. DNA for the CDR3: TGTGCCAGCAGCTTTAGCGGGAGGGCCAACAACGAGCAGTACTTC. Looking up the rest from reference TRBV7-2 and TRBJ2-7 gives the full variable domain: GAGVSQSPSNKVTEKGKDVELRCDPISGHTALYWYRQSLGQGLEFLIYFQGNSAPDKSGLPSDRFSAERTGGSVSTLTIQRTQQEDSAVYLCASSFSGRANNEQYFGPGTRLTVT.

The V call is TRBV28, the J call TRBJ1-5, with a possible D match to TRBD1 (5 bases). Per germline, CDR1 MDHEN and CDR2 SYDVKM. The CDR3 spans 16 residues. Trimming left V 8 bases short and J 2 bases short, with 19 bases between. The CDR3 sequence is CASSPRSGGGNQPQHF. CDR3 sequence (DNA): TGTGCCAGCTCCCCTCGCTCGGGGGGTGGCAATCAGCCCCAGCATTTT.